These 2 T cell receptor beta chains came from one sample sequenced in a study of radiotherapy plus CTLA-4 blockade in lung cancer. Method: immunoSEQ multiplex PCR; TCRdb's copy keeps in-frame clones and lacks some. The table includes about 49,000 clones, approximately 81% detected once. The input for sequencing was peripheral blood, taken from a patient treated with radiotherapy plus ipilimumab. The receptors were gathered from a human donor with non-small cell lung cancer whose response to radiotherapy plus ipilimumab could not be evaluated.

The rearrangement uses TRBV28 and TRBJ1-1; D perhaps matches TRBD1 (6 bases). Germline lookup yields CDR1 MDHEN and CDR2 SYDVKM. The CDR3 spans 18 residues. The V and J ends lost 6 bases and 0 bases respectively, with 23 bases between them. In DNA form, the CDR3 reads TGTGCCAGCAGCCCAGGGGTTCGGGCACCGGTTATGAACACTGAAGCTTTCTTT. Its translation is CASSPGVRAPVMNTEAFF. The complete variable domain, with remaining parts taken from reference TRBV28 and TRBJ1-1, reads DVKVTQSSRYLVKRTGEKVFLECVQDMDHENMFWYRQDPGLGLRLIYFSYDVKMKEKGDIPEGYSVSREKKERFSLILESASTNQTSMYLCASSPGVRAPVMNTEAFFGQGTRLTVV.

This clone has just one count. V usage is TRBV13 and J usage is TRBJ2-5; possible D gene TRBD1, 6 bases. V lost 5 bases to trimming and J lost 2 bases, with 18 bases between them. Germline V lookup: CDR1 PRHDT, CDR2 FYEKMQ (reference sequence). The CDR3 runs 16 residues. Here the CDR3 reads CASSISTGLTQETQYF. DNA of the CDR3: TGTGCCAGCAGCATTAGCACAGGGTTAACACAAGAGACCCAGTACTTC.